The 30 T cell receptor beta chains reported below all come from one sample, sequenced in a study of shared T cell receptors in the human thymus. TCRdb's table, derived via immunoSEQ multiplex PCR, lists solely in-frame clones and lacks some. The sample comprises some 660,000 clones, about 87% of which are singletons, and 0.0094% rests with the top ten. Separately, the same data were catalogued under a study of human thymus T cells.

Sample: thymocytes. The receptors were gathered from a boy less than two years old with a congenital heart defect.

The CDR3 region is CAISESERPQTYNEQFF. Here the CDR3 DNA reads TGTGCCATCAGTGAGTCGGAGAGGCCACAAACCTACAATGAGCAGTTCTTC. This chain joins TRBV10-3 and TRBJ2-1; D gene unclear. Trimming took 0 bases from V and 2 from J, leaving 14 bases between them. CDR1 and CDR2 from the germline V gene are ENHRY and SYGVKD. The length of the CDR3 is 17 residues.

The chain combines TRBV7-9 with TRBJ1-2; 7 positions match TRBD1. J gave up 2 bases and V 5 bases, and 11 bases lay outside the gene matches. The CDR3 spans 16 residues. Germline V gene data show CDR1 as SEHNR and CDR2 as FQNEAQ (reference sequence). CDR3 residues: CASSKLGQDQNYGYTF. CDR3 nucleotide sequence: TGTGCCAGCAGCAAACTCGGACAGGACCAAAACTATGGCTACACCTTC.

The J gene is TRBJ2-3, the V gene TRBV2; 8 bases align to TRBD2. J was trimmed by 1 base and V by 5 bases; bases with no gene match: 11. Germline assignment: CDR1 SNHLY and CDR2 FYNNEI. The CDR3 consists of 17 residues. The CDR3, as DNA: TGTGCCAGCAGTTCGTTTCATAGCGGGAAAGGCACAGATACGCAGTATTTT. It specifies CASSSFHSGKGTDTQYF.

The chain joins TRBV15 to TRBJ2-3, with D unresolved. The CDR3 covers 14 residues. CDR1 is LNHNV, CDR2 YYDKDF, per germline (reference sequence). V lost 1 base and J lost 4, with 9 bases in between. The CDR3 nucleotides are TGTGCCACCAGCAGAGTCGTAAGAGCAGATACGCAGTATTTT. This sequence encodes CATSRVVRADTQYF. Based on the CDR3 plus reference TRBV15 and TRBJ2-3, the full variable domain is DAMVIQNPRYQVTQFGKPVTLSCSQTLNHNVMYWYQQKSSQAPKLLFHYYDKDFNNEADTPDNFQSRRPNTSFCFLDIRSPGLGDTAMYLCATSRVVRADTQYFGPGTRLTVL.

This chain connects TRBV12-5 to TRBJ2-5; TRBD2 agrees at 15 bases. The CDR3 has 16 residues. The V gene end was trimmed by 5 bases and the J gene end by 5 bases; junction bases not matched to a gene: 6. Germline values: CDR1 LGHNT, CDR2 FRNRAP. The CDR3: CASGPGLAGGLETQYF. CDR3 in DNA: TGTGCTAGTGGTCCCGGACTAGCGGGAGGGTTGGAGACCCAGTACTTC. Drawing the rest from reference TRBV12-5 and TRBJ2-5, the complete variable domain is DARVTQTPRHKVTEMGQEVTMRCQPILGHNTVFWYRQTMMQGLELLAYFRNRAPLDDSGMPKDRFSAEMPDATLATLKIQPSEPRDSAVYFCASGPGLAGGLETQYFGPGTRLLVL.

The count of this clone is one. This chain uses TRBV15 with TRBJ2-3; D is perhaps TRBD2 (6 bases). Trimming removed 0 bases from V and 2 bases from J, with 9 bases in between. Germline CDR1 is LNHNV and CDR2 is YYDKDF (reference sequence). This CDR3 region has 15 residues. CDR3 in amino acids: CATSREGLITDTQYF. In nucleotides, the CDR3 is TGTGCCACCAGCAGAGAAGGACTAATCACAGATACGCAGTATTTT.

The genes are TRBV19 and TRBJ1-5, with 11 bases matching TRBD1. Germline CDR1 and CDR2: LNHDA and SQIVND (reference sequence). The ends lost 3 bases at V and 6 bases at J; junction bases unmatched: 4. The CDR3 contains 15 residues. The CDR3 sequence is CASSIGQGAIQPQHF. CDR3 sequence (DNA): TGTGCCAGTAGTATCGGACAGGGGGCGATTCAGCCCCAGCATTTT.

The chain carries TRBV11-2 and TRBJ1-6; weak D call: TRBD1 (6 bases). The germline V and J ends were trimmed by 1 base and 3 bases, with 19 bases remaining between them. The CDR3 runs to 19 residues. Per germline, CDR1 SGHAT and CDR2 FQNNGV. The DNA of the CDR3 is TGTGCCAGCAGCTTAGTTGGTACAGGGCAATTTTTCTATAATTCACCCCTCCACTTT. Encoded protein: CASSLVGTGQFFYNSPLHF.

This clone was picked up one time. The gene calls are TRBV28 and TRBJ1-5; D is undetermined. This CDR3 is 15 amino acids long. V was pared by 5 bases and J by 1 base, with 12 bases between. Looked up from germline, CDR1 is MDHEN and CDR2 is SYDVKM. The DNA for the CDR3 is TGTGCCAGCAGTGTAAGACTTGCGAGCAATCAGCCCCAGCATTTT. Translated, it gives CASSVRLASNQPQHF.

The gene calls are TRBV29-1 and TRBJ2-2; TRBD1 matches at 9 bases. The length of the CDR3 is 13 residues. V was clipped by 5 bases and J by 6 bases; unmatched bases: 4. Germline values: CDR1 SQVTM, CDR2 ANQGSEA. CDR3 region: CSVRTGAPGELFF. In nucleotides, the CDR3 is TGCAGCGTTCGGACAGGGGCCCCCGGGGAGCTGTTTTTT.

DNA for the CDR3: TGTGCCAGCAGTTACACGACAGCTAACTATGGCTACACCTTC. Its protein is CASSYTTANYGYTF. The chain recombines TRBV6-5 with TRBJ1-2; TRBD1 might be the D (5 bases). This CDR3 has 14 amino acids. The V end lost 2 bases, the J end lost 0 bases, and 7 bases lay between the germline ends. In germline, CDR1 is MNHEY, CDR2 SVGAGI.

The chain links TRBV5-4 to TRBJ2-6; D is undetermined. The CDR3 length is 18 residues. The V and J ends lost 0 bases and 0 bases respectively, with 13 bases between them. CDR1 is SGHNT and CDR2 is YYREEE in the germline V gene (reference sequence). Written as DNA, the CDR3 is TGTGCCAGCAGCTTGGACGTGTCCGGTTACTCTGGGGCCAACGTCCTGACTTTC. It specifies CASSLDVSGYSGANVLTF.

J is TRBJ1-1 and V is TRBV14; D gene unclear. Germline CDR1 is SGHDN and CDR2 is FVKESK. V lost 5 bases, J lost 5 bases, and 15 bases lay in between. This CDR3 has 14 residues. The CDR3 is CASSSPGPGTEAFF. The CDR3 DNA reads as TGTGCCAGCAGCTCCCCTGGTCCCGGGACTGAAGCTTTCTTT.

This clone was observed a handful of times. CDR3 loop: CASSFSDSGSTYNEQFF. CDR3 coding DNA: TGTGCCAGCAGTTTCTCGGATAGCGGGAGCACCTACAATGAGCAGTTCTTC. The rearrangement links TRBV28 to TRBJ2-1; TRBD2 agrees at 9 bases. Germline V lookup: CDR1 MDHEN, CDR2 SYDVKM. J lost 2 bases, V lost 3 bases, and 8 bases had no gene match. The CDR3 totals 17 residues.

V usage is TRBV28 and J usage is TRBJ2-3, with 8 bases fitting TRBD2. Losses at the gene ends were 3 bases for V and 5 bases for J; bases not matched to a gene: 7. This CDR3 is built from 15 residues. Germline V gene sequence: CDR1 MDHEN, CDR2 SYDVKM. Here the CDR3 DNA reads TGTGCCAGCAGTTTCAGGCCTCTAGCGGGAGATACGCAGTATTTT. Encoded protein: CASSFRPLAGDTQYF. Full variable domain (outside the CDR3, taken from reference TRBV28 and TRBJ2-3): DVKVTQSSRYLVKRTGEKVFLECVQDMDHENMFWYRQDPGLGLRLIYFSYDVKMKEKGDIPEGYSVSREKKERFSLILESASTNQTSMYLCASSFRPLAGDTQYFGPGTRLTVL.

The chain links TRBV27 to TRBJ2-6; D not certain. CDR3 size: 15 residues. V was shortened by 5 bases and J by 4 bases, with 12 bases between the two germline ends. Germline loops: CDR1 MNHEY, CDR2 SMNVEV (reference sequence). The CDR3 bases are TGTGCCAGCAGTGAGACTTTCCGAGGGGCCAACGTCCTGACTTTC. It specifies CASSETFRGANVLTF.

This clone was counted between two and nine times. The V and J genes are TRBV10-1 and TRBJ2-1, with D possibly being TRBD1 (7 bases). Germline V gives CDR1 WNHNN, CDR2 SYGVQD (reference sequence). The germline V and J ends were trimmed by 10 bases and 8 bases, with 39 bases remaining between them. This CDR3 region has 20 residues. CDR3 DNA sequence: TGCGCCAACAAGTCCCGAACAGGGGAGGTCGTGAGAGAATTTGAGGATGAGCAGTTCTTC. Translating it yields CANKSRTGEVVREFEDEQFF.

The chain recombines TRBV28 with TRBJ1-5, with D possibly TRBD1 on 5 matching bases. Trimming cost V 0 bases and J 0 bases, with 12 bases left between them. The CDR3 is made up of 17 amino acids. The germline gives CDR1 MDHEN, CDR2 SYDVKM. In DNA form, the CDR3 reads TGTGCCAGCAGTTTATGGTGGGGCAGGAGTAGCAATCAGCCCCAGCATTTT. Its translation: CASSLWWGRSSNQPQHF.

This clone was seen only a few times. The chain combines TRBV4-1 with TRBJ1-3; TRBD1 matches 7 bases. Germline values: CDR1 MGHRA, CDR2 YSYEKL. The CDR3 totals 14 residues. With 3 bases clipped from V and 3 bases from J, the junction kept 2 bases outside the gene matches. As DNA, the CDR3 is TGCGCCAGCAGCCAGACAGGGTATGGAAACACCATATATTTT. Protein sequence: CASSQTGYGNTIYF.

The chain employs TRBV27 and TRBJ1-4; the D is unclear. The CDR3 runs 13 residues. Germline values: CDR1 MNHEY, CDR2 SMNVEV (reference sequence). Trimming shortened V by 4 bases and J by 8 bases, and 11 bases separated the two germline ends. The CDR3 reads CASSSPGGEKLFF. CDR3 nucleotide sequence: TGTGCCAGCAGTTCACCAGGAGGGGAAAAACTGTTTTTT. Variable domain in full (rest from reference TRBV27 and TRBJ1-4): EAQVTQNPRYLITVTGKKLTVTCSQNMNHEYMSWYRQDPGLGLRQIYYSMNVEVTDKGDVPEGYKVSRKEKRNFPLILESPSPNQTSLYFCASSSPGGEKLFFGSGTQLSVL.

The sample holds a few counts of this clone. The chain combines TRBV15 with TRBJ2-1, with TRBD1 as a possible D gene (5 bases). Germline V gene sequence: CDR1 LNHNV, CDR2 YYDKDF (reference sequence). The CDR3 is 14 residues long. V gave up 1 base and J gave up 10 bases, with 14 bases separating them. The DNA for the CDR3 is TGTGCCACCAGCAGAGTTCAACATGACAGAGAGCAGTTCTTC. As protein: CATSRVQHDREQFF. The full variable domain, rest sourced from reference TRBV15 and TRBJ2-1, is DAMVIQNPRYQVTQFGKPVTLSCSQTLNHNVMYWYQQKSSQAPKLLFHYYDKDFNNEADTPDNFQSRRPNTSFCFLDIRSPGLGDTAMYLCATSRVQHDREQFFGPGTRLTVL.

V usage is TRBV30 and J usage is TRBJ1-2, with a possible D match to TRBD1 (5 bases). V was cut by 4 bases and J by 1 base, with 19 bases left in between. This CDR3 region has 16 residues. Germline CDR1 GTSNPN, CDR2 SVGIG (reference sequence). CDR3 sequence: CAWKLAGWRVNYGYTF. CDR3 in DNA: TGTGCCTGGAAGTTGGCAGGGTGGCGAGTTAACTATGGCTACACCTTC. Full variable domain (remainder filled in from reference TRBV30 and TRBJ1-2): SQTIHQWPATLVQPVGSPLSLECTVEGTSNPNLYWYRQAAGRGLQLLFYSVGIGQISSEVPQNLSASRPQDRQFILSSKKLLLSDSGFYLCAWKLAGWRVNYGYTFGSGTRLTVV.

The V gene is TRBV4-1, the J gene TRBJ1-2, with 7 positions matching TRBD1. The CDR3 sequence is 16 residues long. Germline V gene lookup returns CDR1 MGHRA and CDR2 YSYEKL. V lost 0 bases to trimming and J lost 2 bases; unmatched junction nucleotides: 6. CDR3 sequence reads: CASSQDRDRANYGYTF. CDR3 DNA: TGCGCCAGCAGCCAAGATCGTGACAGGGCCAACTATGGCTACACCTTC.

This rearrangement joins TRBV28 to TRBJ2-2, with D maybe TRBD1 (6 bases). Trimming removed 0 bases at V and 4 bases at J, with 18 bases between. CDR1 and CDR2 from the germline V gene are MDHEN and SYDVKM. The CDR3 has 18 residues. The CDR3, as DNA: TGTGCCAGCAGTTTATGCGCTCAGGGGCAAAGGATCACCGGGGAGCTGTTTTTT. This encodes CASSLCAQGQRITGELFF.

The gene calls are TRBV11-2 and TRBJ2-1; 8 positions match TRBD2. The CDR3 has 16 residues. Per germline, CDR1 SGHAT and CDR2 FQNNGV. V was clipped by 2 bases and J by 4 bases; unmatched bases: 7. CDR3 protein: CASSLLGTSEYNEQFF. The CDR3 DNA follows: TGTGCCAGCAGCTTATTAGGGACTAGTGAGTACAATGAGCAGTTCTTC.

V is TRBV5-1 and J is TRBJ2-2, with 14 nucleotides matching TRBD2. The V gene's germline CDR1 is SGHRS and CDR2 YFSETQ. The CDR3 runs to 16 residues. Germline trimming cut 4 bases from V and 6 bases from J; bases unmatched to any gene: 5. The CDR3 DNA sequence: TGCGCCAGCAGCCCGGGGACTAGCGGGGGCGCCGGGGAGCTGTTTTTT. Protein product: CASSPGTSGGAGELFF.

The table lists this clone with a count of one. The rearrangement joins TRBV7-9 to TRBJ2-4, with 7 bases aligning to TRBD1. Germline assignment: CDR1 SEHNR and CDR2 FQNEAQ (reference sequence). This CDR3 is 19 amino acids long. The V segment lost 5 bases and the J segment 0 bases; nucleotides outside the gene matches: 16. The CDR3 DNA sequence: TGTGCCAGCAGCCCTCGAATAGCGACAGGGTTAAAAGCCAAAAACATTCAGTACTTC. Translating gives CASSPRIATGLKAKNIQYF. Full variable domain (missing parts from reference TRBV7-9 and TRBJ2-4): DTGVSQNPRHKITKRGQNVTFRCDPISEHNRLYWYRQTLGQGPEFLTYFQNEAQLEKSRLLSDRFSAERPKGSFSTLEIQRTEQGDSAMYLCASSPRIATGLKAKNIQYFGAGTRLSVL.

V usage is TRBV27 and J usage is TRBJ2-7; TRBD2 matches 9 bases. Germline CDR1 and CDR2: MNHEY and SMNVEV (reference sequence). Unmatched junction bases numbered 19, after V lost 3 bases and J lost 4 bases. This CDR3 has 19 residues. In DNA, the CDR3 is TGTGCCAGCAGTTTCTCCCGGAGAAAGCGGGGGGACCAACCATACGAGCAGTACTTC. It yields the protein CASSFSRRKRGDQPYEQYF.

This clone has only one observation. This chain's CDR3 is CASMAGSPETQYF. The DNA for the CDR3 is TGTGCCAGCATGGCAGGCAGCCCGGAGACCCAGTACTTC. The J gene is TRBJ2-5, the V gene TRBV28; D gene uncertain. The V end lost 7 bases, the J end lost 5 bases, and 14 bases lay between the germline ends. The CDR3 extends over 13 amino acids. Germline CDR1 MDHEN, CDR2 SYDVKM.

This sequence joins TRBV6-5 and TRBJ1-5; a weak D match, TRBD1 (6 bases). Germline CDR1 MNHEY, CDR2 SVGAGI. V lost 5 bases and J 0 bases, leaving 11 bases between the germline ends. The CDR3 runs 15 residues. CDR3 nucleotide sequence: TGTGCCAGCAGTCCCCGGACAGCTAGCAATCAGCCCCAGCATTTT. The encoded protein is CASSPRTASNQPQHF.